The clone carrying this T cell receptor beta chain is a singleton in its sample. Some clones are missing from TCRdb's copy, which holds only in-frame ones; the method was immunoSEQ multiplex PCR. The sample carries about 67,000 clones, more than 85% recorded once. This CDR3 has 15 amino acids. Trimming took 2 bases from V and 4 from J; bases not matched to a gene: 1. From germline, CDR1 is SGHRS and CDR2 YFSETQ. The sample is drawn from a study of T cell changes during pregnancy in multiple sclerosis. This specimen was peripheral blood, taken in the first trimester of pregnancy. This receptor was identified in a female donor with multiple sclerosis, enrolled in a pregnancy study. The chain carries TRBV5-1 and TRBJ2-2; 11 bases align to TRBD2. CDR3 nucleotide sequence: TGCGCCAGCAGCTTCGGACTAGCGGGCACCGGGGAGCTGTTTTTT. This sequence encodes CASSFGLAGTGELFF.